What follows describes a single TCR beta chain. The antigen remains undetermined. The data were produced by immunoSEQ multiplex PCR, yet TCRdb's version contains in-frame clones alone and is incomplete. The sample has around 30,000 clones; around nine tenths are singletons. These data belong to a study of OX40 agonist ivuxolimab in advanced cancers. Study context: Patients achieving partial responses numbered three: one hepatocellular carcinoma case and two cutaneous melanoma cases.

Germline V lookup: CDR1 ENHRY, CDR2 SYGVKD. This CDR3 region has 13 residues. The ends were cut back, 7 bases at V and 1 base at J, with 10 bases in the middle. Whole-study results and caveats: Relatively little clonal expansion, among the lowest observed, appeared in partial responders at 0.1-3.0 mg/kg.

This chain links TRBV10-3 with TRBJ1-1; D is unclear. This specimen was CD4+ or CD8+ T cells sorted from blood, taken in a trial of the OX40 agonist ivuxolimab. This clonotype was obtained from an adult with an advanced solid tumor such as melanoma, head and neck, liver or kidney cancer. The CDR3 sequence is CAITRTPNTEAFF. As DNA, the CDR3 is TGTGCCATCACAAGGACTCCGAACACTGAAGCTTTCTTT.